Below, 8 T cell receptor beta chains from the same sample are listed, as sequenced in a study of human T cells and chemical hapten exposure. Time point in this sample: patch test 1, 2 weeks after DPC sensitization. Treatment described: therapeutic diphenylcyclopropenone sensitization with weekly scalp DPC. Using its own MiXCR run on the RACE reads, TCRdb lists one record per CDR3 protein. The data contain around 190,000 distinct CDR3 sequences, 20% to 25% of them seen just once; the ten biggest clones take up under 8.5%. The material sequenced was whole blood, taken in connection with sensitization to the hapten diphenylcyclopropenone (DPC). The receptors derive from a woman aged 50 to 60 with alopecia areata. Some clones in this sample may be carry-over from other donors' samples.

The table lists this clonotype with a few counts. The rearrangement joins TRBV7-2 to TRBJ1-4; possible D gene TRBD1, 5 bases. This CDR3 contains 15 residues. The germline V gene has CDR1 SGHTA and CDR2 FQGNSA. V dropped 4 bases and J dropped 4 bases, with 13 bases sitting between them. The CDR3 sequence: CASSSSGTDNEKLFF. DNA for the CDR3: TGTGCCAGCAGCTCATCCGGGACGGATAATGAAAAACTGTTTTTT.

This clonotype was counted ten times or more. The chain employs TRBV7-8 and TRBJ1-1, with no clear D. The ends were cut back, 3 bases at V and 0 bases at J, with 8 bases in the middle. The germline gives CDR1 SGHVS, CDR2 FQNEAQ. CDR3 size: 14 residues. For the CDR3, the DNA is TGTGCCAGCAGCTTGGGGAGGATGAACACTGAAGCTTTCTTT. It translates to CASSLGRMNTEAFF.

V and J are TRBV29-1 and TRBJ2-2, with 7 bases identical to TRBD1. CDR1 is SQVTM and CDR2 is ANQGSEA in the germline V gene. The V and J ends lost 2 bases and 4 bases, in that order; junction bases with no gene match: 4. The CDR3 runs to 14 residues. The CDR3: CSVERTGLTGELFF. In DNA, the CDR3 is TGCAGCGTTGAACGGACAGGACTCACCGGGGAGCTGTTTTTT.

Only a few counts were recorded for this clonotype. The V gene is TRBV9, the J gene TRBJ1-6, with 10 nucleotides matching TRBD1. The CDR3 is 14 amino acids. CDR1 is SGDLS and CDR2 is YYNGEE in the germline V gene. Unmatched junction bases numbered 2, after V lost 3 bases and J lost 8 bases. CDR3 in amino acids: CASSAGTGDSPLHF. The CDR3, as DNA: TGTGCCAGCAGCGCCGGGACAGGGGATTCACCCCTCCACTTT.

This clonotype showed up many times. One end of the junction varies from germline; a read error may be responsible. V is TRBV6-6 and J is TRBJ2-1; 11 nucleotides align to TRBD2. The V gene's germline CDR1 is MNHNY and CDR2 SVGAGI (reference sequence). CDR3 size: 15 residues. In DNA, the CDR3 is TGTGCCAGCAGTTACAGGGTAACTAGCGGGAGCCATTCCATCTTC. This gives the protein CASSYRVTSGSHSIF.

The CDR3 reads CSARDALAGGIRTTDTQYF. The CDR3 DNA reads TGCAGTGCTAGAGATGCCCTAGCGGGAGGGATTCGCACAACAGATACGCAGTATTTT. The V gene is TRBV20-1, the J gene TRBJ2-3, with 12 bases that match TRBD2. V lost 0 bases and J lost 3; bases outside the gene matches: 13. Germline values: CDR1 DFQATT, CDR2 SNEGSKA (reference sequence). The CDR3 contains 19 residues.

This clonotype occurred a few times. The chain links TRBV7-2 to TRBJ2-2, with 9 nucleotides matching TRBD1. Germline-derived CDR1 and CDR2 are SGHTA and FQGNSA. The length of the CDR3 is 17 residues. The V and J ends lost 0 bases and 6 bases, in that order; junction bases with no gene match: 8. Here the CDR3 DNA reads TGTGCCAGCAGCTTAGCGTGGACAGGGGCGTCCCCCGGGGAGCTGTTTTTT. It translates to CASSLAWTGASPGELFF.

The table lists this clonotype with a few counts. The chain carries TRBV11-3 and TRBJ2-5, with D uncertain. Germline-derived CDR1 and CDR2 are SGHNT and YENEEA. CDR3 length: 15 residues. V was trimmed by 0 bases and J by 2 bases, leaving 10 bases between them. CDR3 region: CASSLDGSKQETQYF. CDR3 DNA sequence: TGTGCCAGCAGCTTAGATGGTAGCAAACAAGAGACCCAGTACTTC.